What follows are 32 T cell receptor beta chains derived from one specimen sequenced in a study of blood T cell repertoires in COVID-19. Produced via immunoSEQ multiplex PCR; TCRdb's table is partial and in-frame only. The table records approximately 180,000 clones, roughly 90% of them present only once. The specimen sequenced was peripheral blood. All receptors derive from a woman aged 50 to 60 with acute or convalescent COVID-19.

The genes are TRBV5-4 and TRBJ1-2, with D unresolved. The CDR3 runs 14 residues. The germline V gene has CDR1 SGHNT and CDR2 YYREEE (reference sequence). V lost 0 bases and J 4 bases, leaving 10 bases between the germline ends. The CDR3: CASSLVNTAYGYTF. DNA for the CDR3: TGTGCCAGCAGCTTGGTTAACACAGCCTATGGCTACACCTTC.

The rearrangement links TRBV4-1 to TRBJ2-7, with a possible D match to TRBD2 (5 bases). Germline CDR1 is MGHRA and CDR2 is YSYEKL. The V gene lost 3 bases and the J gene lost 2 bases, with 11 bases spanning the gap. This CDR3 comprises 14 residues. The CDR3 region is CASSQRDGPYEQYF. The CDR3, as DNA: TGCGCCAGCAGCCAGAGGGATGGGCCCTACGAGCAGTACTTC.

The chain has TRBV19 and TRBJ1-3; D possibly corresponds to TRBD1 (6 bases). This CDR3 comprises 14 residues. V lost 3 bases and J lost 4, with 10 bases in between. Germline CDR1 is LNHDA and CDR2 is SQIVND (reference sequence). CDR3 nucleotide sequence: TGTGCCAGTAGTATGGACAGCCTGGGAAACACCATATATTTT. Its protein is CASSMDSLGNTIYF.

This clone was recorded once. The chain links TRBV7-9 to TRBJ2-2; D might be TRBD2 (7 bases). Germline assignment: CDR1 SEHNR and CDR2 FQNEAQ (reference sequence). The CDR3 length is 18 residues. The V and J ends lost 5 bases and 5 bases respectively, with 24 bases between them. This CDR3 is CASSAVGRGPTWTGELFF. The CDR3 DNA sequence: TGTGCCAGCAGCGCCGTGGGGCGGGGGCCGACGTGGACCGGGGAGCTGTTTTTT.

The CDR3 nucleotides are TGCGCCAGCAGCCAAGATTTCACACAGGGCACAAATGAAAAACTGTTTTTT. This sequence encodes CASSQDFTQGTNEKLFF. This chain connects TRBV4-3 to TRBJ1-4; D may be TRBD1 (6 bases). Germline V gives CDR1 LGHNA, CDR2 YSLEER. V gave up 0 bases and J gave up 5 bases, with 16 bases separating them. This CDR3 spans 17 amino acids.

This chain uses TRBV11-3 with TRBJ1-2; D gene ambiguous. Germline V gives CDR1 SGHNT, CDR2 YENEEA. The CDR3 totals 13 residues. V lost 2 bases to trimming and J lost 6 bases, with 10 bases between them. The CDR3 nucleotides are TGTGCCAGCAGCTTAATGGCCGGGAATGGCTACACCTTC. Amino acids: CASSLMAGNGYTF.

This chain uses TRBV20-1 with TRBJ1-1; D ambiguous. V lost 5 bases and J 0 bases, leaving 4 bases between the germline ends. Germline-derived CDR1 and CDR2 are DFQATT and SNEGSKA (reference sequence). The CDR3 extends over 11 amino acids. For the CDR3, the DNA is TGCAGTGCTCCAATGAACACTGAAGCTTTCTTT. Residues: CSAPMNTEAFF.

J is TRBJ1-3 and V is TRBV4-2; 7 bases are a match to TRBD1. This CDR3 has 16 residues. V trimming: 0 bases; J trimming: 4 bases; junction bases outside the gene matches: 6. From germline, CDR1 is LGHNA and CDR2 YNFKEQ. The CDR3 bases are TGTGCCAGCAGCCAAGAAGGGGGCTGGAGAGGAAACACCATATATTTT. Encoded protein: CASSQEGGWRGNTIYF.

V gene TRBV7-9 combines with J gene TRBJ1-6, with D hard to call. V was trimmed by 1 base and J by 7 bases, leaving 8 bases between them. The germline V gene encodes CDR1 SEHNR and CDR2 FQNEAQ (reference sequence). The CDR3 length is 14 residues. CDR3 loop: CASSLERQNSPLHF. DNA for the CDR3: TGTGCCAGCAGCTTAGAACGCCAGAATTCACCCCTCCACTTT.

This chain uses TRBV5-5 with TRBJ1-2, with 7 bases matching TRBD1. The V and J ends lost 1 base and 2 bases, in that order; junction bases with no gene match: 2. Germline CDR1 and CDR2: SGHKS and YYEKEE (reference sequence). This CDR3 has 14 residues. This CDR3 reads CASSLTGENYGYTF. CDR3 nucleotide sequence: TGTGCCAGCAGCTTGACAGGGGAGAACTATGGCTACACCTTC.

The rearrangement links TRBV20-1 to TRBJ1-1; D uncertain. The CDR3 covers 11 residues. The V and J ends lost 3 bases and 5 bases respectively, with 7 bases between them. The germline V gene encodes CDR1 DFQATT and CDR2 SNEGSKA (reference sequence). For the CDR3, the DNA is TGCAGTGCTAGTTCCAGAACTGAAGCTTTCTTT. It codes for CSASSRTEAFF.

CDR3 amino acids: CASSLQGGETQYF. The CDR3 nucleotides are TGTGCCAGCAGCCTCCAGGGGGGAGAGACCCAGTACTTC. The chain couples TRBV14 to TRBJ2-5, with a possible D match to TRBD1 (7 bases). V shed 4 bases and J shed 4 bases, with 10 bases lying between them. The CDR3 is 13 amino acids. Germline V gives CDR1 SGHDN, CDR2 FVKESK.

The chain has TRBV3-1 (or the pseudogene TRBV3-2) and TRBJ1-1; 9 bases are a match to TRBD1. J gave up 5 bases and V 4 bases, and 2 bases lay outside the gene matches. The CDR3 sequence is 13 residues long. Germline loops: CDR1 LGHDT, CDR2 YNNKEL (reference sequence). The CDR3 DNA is TGTGCCAGCAGCCCCGGACAGGGGACTGAAGCTTTCTTT. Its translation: CASSPGQGTEAFF.

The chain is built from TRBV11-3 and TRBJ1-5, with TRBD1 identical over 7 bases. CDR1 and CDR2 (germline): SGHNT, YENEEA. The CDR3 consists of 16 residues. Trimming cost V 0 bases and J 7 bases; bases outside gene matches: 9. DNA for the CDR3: TGTGCCAGCAGCTTAGAGGGGCAGGGGGACGAACAGCCCCAGCATTTT. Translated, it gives CASSLEGQGDEQPQHF.

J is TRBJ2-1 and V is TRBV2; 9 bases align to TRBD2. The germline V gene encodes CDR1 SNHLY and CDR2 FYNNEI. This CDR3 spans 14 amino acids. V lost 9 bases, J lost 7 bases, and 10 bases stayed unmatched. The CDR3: CASGGAGGRNEQFF. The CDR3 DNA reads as TGTGCCAGTGGCGGAGCGGGAGGACGGAATGAGCAGTTCTTC.

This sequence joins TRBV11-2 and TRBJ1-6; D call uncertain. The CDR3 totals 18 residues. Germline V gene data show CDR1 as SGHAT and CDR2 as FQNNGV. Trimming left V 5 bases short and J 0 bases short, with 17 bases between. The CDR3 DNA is TGTGCCAGCAGCCCTGGACCGGGGAAGAGCTCCTATAATTCACCCCTCCACTTT. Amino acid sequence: CASSPGPGKSSYNSPLHF.

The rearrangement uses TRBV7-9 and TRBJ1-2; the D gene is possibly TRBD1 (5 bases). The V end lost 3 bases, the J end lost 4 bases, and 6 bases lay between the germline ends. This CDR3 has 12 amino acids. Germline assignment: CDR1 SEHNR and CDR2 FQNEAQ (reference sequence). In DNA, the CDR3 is TGTGCCAGCAGCTTGGACATCTATGGCTACACCTTC. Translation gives CASSLDIYGYTF.

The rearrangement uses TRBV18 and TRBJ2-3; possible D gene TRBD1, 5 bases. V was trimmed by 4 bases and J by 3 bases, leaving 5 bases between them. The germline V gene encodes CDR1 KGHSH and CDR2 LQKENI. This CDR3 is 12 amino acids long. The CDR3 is CASSRQTDTQYF. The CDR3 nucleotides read TGTGCCAGCTCACGACAGACAGATACGCAGTATTTT.

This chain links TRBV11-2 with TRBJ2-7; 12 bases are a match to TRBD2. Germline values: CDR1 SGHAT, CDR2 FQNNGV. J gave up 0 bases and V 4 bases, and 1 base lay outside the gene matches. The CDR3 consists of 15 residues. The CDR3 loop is CASSWTSGVSYEQYF. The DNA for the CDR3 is TGTGCCAGCAGCTGGACTAGCGGGGTCTCCTACGAGCAGTACTTC.

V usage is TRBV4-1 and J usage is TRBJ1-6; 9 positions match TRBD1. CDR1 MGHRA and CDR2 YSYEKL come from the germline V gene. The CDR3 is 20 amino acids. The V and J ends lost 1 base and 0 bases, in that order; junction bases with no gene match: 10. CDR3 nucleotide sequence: TGCGCCAGCAGCCAAGCGGACCCCGGGACAGGGAGCTCCTATAATTCACCCCTCCACTTT. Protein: CASSQADPGTGSSYNSPLHF.

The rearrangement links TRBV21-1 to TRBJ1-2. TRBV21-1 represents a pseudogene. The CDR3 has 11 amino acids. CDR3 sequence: CASSNRGGYTF. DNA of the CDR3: TGTGCCAGCAGCAACCGGGGAGGCTACACCTTC.

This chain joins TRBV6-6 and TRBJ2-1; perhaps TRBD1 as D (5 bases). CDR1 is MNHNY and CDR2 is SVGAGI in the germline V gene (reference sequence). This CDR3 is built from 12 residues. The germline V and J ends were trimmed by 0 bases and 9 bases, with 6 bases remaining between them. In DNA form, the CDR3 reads TGTGCCAGCAGTTACTCGGGGCGTGAGCAGTTCTTC. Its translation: CASSYSGREQFF.

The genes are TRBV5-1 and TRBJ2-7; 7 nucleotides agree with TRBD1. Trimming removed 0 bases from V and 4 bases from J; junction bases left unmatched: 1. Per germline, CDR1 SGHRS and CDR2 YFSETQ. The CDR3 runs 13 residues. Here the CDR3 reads CASSLEGAYEQYF. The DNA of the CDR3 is TGCGCCAGCAGCTTGGAGGGGGCTTACGAGCAGTACTTC.

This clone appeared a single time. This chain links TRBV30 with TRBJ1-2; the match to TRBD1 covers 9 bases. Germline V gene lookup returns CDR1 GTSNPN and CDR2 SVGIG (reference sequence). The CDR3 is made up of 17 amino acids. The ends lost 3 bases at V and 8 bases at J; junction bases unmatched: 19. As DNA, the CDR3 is TGTGCCTGGAGAATGTACGTACAGGGGGCTCGTACGGGCGGCTACACCTTC. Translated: CAWRMYVQGARTGGYTF.

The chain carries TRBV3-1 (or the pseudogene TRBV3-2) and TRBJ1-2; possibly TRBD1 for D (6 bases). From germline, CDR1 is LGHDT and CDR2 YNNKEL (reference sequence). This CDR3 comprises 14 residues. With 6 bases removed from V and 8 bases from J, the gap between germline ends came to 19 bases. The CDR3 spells CASRYRGGADGYTF. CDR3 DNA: TGTGCCAGCAGATATCGGGGGGGCGCTGACGGCTACACCTTC.

CDR3 DNA: TGTGCCAGCAGTTCCACAGGGGGCTACCTTTACGAGCAGTACTTC. This sequence encodes CASSSTGGYLYEQYF. The genes are TRBV27 and TRBJ2-7; 9 nucleotides align to TRBD1. Unmatched junction bases numbered 8, after V lost 4 bases and J lost 4 bases. Germline assignment: CDR1 MNHEY and CDR2 SMNVEV (reference sequence). The CDR3 is 15 residues long.

The CDR3 here is CASSPGTGRVSPLHF. The CDR3 DNA reads as TGTGCCAGCAGCCCCGGGACAGGGCGGGTTTCACCCCTCCACTTT. This chain joins TRBV3-1 (or the pseudogene TRBV3-2) and TRBJ1-6, with 9 bases fitting TRBD1. With 4 bases clipped from V and 9 bases from J, the junction kept 7 bases outside the gene matches. Looked up from germline, CDR1 is LGHDT and CDR2 is YNNKEL (reference sequence). The CDR3 covers 15 residues.

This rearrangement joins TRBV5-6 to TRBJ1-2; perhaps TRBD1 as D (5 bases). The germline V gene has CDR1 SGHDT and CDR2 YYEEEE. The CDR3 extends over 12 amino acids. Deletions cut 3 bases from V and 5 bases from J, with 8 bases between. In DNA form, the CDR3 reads TGTGCCAGCAGCTCACCAGGGTATGGCTACACCTTC. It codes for CASSSPGYGYTF.

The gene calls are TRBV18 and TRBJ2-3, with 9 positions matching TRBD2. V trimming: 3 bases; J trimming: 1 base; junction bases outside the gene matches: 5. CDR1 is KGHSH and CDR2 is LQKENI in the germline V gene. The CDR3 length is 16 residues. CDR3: CASSPQRGARTDTQYF. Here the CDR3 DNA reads TGTGCCAGCTCACCTCAGCGGGGGGCCCGCACAGATACGCAGTATTTT.

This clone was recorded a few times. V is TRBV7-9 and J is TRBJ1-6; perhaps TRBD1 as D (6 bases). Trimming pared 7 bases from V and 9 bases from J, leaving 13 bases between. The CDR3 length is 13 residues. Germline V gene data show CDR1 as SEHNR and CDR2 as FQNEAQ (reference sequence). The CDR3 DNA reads TGTGCCAGCAACAGGGAAGAGGTTTCACCCCTCCACTTT. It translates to CASNREEVSPLHF.

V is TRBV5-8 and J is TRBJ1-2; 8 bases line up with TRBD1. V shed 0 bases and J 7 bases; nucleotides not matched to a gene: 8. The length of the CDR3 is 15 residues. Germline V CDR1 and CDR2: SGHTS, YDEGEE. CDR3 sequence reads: CASSLEAGGAGGYTF. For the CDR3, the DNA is TGTGCCAGCAGCTTGGAGGCAGGGGGCGCGGGTGGCTACACCTTC.

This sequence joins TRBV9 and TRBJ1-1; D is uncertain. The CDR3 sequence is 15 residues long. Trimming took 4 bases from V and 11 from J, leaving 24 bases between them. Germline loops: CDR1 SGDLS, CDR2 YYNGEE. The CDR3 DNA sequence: TGTGCCAGCAGCCCACATGGGGAGGGAATTCTCGCGGCTTTCTTT. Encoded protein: CASSPHGEGILAAFF.